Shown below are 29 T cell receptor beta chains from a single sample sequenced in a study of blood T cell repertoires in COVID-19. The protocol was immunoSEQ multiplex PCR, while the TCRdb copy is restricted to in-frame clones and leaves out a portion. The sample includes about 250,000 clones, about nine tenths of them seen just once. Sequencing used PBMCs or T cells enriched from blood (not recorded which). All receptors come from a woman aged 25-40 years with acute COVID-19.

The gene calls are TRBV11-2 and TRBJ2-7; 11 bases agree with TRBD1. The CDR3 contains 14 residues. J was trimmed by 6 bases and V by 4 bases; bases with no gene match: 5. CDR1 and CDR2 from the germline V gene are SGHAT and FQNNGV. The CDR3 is CASSWTGGGGEQYF. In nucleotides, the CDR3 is TGTGCCAGCAGCTGGACAGGGGGCGGAGGCGAGCAGTACTTC. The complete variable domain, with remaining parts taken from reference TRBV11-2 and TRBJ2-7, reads EAGVAQSPRYKIIEKRQSVAFWCNPISGHATLYWYQQILGQGPKLLIQFQNNGVVDDSQLPKDRFSAERLKGVDSTLKIQPAKLEDSAVYLCASSWTGGGGEQYFGPGTRLTVT.

The CDR3 protein is CASSLREGEKLFF. CDR3 nucleotides: TGTGCCAGCAGCTTAAGGGAGGGCGAAAAACTGTTTTTT. This chain joins TRBV7-6 and TRBJ1-4; D gene unclear. V lost 2 bases, J lost 8 bases, and 9 bases lay in between. There are 13 residues in the CDR3. The germline CDR1 and CDR2 sequences are SGHVS and FNYEAQ. The variable domain in full, with the rest retrieved from reference TRBV7-6 and TRBJ1-4, is GAGVSQSPRYKVTKRGQDVALRCDPISGHVSLYWYRQALGQGPEFLTYFNYEAQQDKSGLPNDRFSAERPEGSISTLTIQRTEQRDSAMYRCASSLREGEKLFFGSGTQLSVL.

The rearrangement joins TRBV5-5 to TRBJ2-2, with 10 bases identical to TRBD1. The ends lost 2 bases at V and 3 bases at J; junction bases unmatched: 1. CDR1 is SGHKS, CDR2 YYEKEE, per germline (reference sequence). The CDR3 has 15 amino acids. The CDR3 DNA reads TGTGCCAGCAGCTTTGGACAGGGGGACACCGGGGAGCTGTTTTTT. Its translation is CASSFGQGDTGELFF.

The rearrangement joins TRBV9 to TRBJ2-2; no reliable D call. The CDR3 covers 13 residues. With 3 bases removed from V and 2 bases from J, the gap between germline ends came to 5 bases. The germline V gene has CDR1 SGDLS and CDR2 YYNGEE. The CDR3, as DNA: TGTGCCAGCAGCGCCATCAACACCGGGGAGCTGTTTTTT. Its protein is CASSAINTGELFF. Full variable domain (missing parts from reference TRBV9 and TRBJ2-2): DSGVTQTPKHLITATGQRVTLRCSPRSGDLSVYWYQQSLDQGLQFLIQYYNGEERAKGNILERFSAQQFPDLHSELNLSSLELGDSALYFCASSAINTGELFFGEGSRLTVL.

In nucleotides, the CDR3 is TGTGCCAGCAGCATGGACAGGTTCGCGGGCTACACCTTC. Encoded protein: CASSMDRFAGYTF. The chain carries TRBV7-9 and TRBJ1-2; 7 bases agree with TRBD1. Germline CDR1 and CDR2: SEHNR and FQNEAQ (reference sequence). The CDR3 consists of 13 residues. V trimming: 5 bases; J trimming: 8 bases; junction bases outside the gene matches: 8.

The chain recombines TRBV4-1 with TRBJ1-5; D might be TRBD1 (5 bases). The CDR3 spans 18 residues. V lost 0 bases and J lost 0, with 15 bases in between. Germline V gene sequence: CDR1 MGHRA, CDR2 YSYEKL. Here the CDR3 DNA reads TGCGCCAGCAGCCAAGAGGGGCAGCCTTCTTATAGCAATCAGCCCCAGCATTTT. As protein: CASSQEGQPSYSNQPQHF.

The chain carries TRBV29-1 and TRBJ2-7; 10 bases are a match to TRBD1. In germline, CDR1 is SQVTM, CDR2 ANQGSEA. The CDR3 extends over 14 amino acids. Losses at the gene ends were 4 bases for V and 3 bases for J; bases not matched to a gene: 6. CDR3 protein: CSVGGTGADYEQYF. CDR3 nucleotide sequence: TGCAGCGTTGGAGGGACAGGGGCGGACTACGAGCAGTACTTC.

The CDR3 protein is CATSRPTSTNEKLFF. The CDR3 region has the DNA TGTGCCACCAGCAGACCCACATCCACTAATGAAAAACTGTTTTTT. V and J are TRBV15 and TRBJ1-4; the D is unclear. The CDR3 has 15 residues. The V gene's germline CDR1 is LNHNV and CDR2 YYDKDF (reference sequence). The germline V and J ends were trimmed by 2 bases and 2 bases, with 9 bases remaining between them.

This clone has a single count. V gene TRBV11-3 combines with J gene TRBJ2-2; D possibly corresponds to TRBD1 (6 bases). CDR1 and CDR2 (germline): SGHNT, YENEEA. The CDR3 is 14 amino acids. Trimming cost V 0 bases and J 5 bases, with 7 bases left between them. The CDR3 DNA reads TGTGCCAGCAGCTTAGACACAGGGACCGGGGAGCTGTTTTTT. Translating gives CASSLDTGTGELFF. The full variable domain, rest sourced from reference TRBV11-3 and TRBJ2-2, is EAGVVQSPRYKIIEKKQPVAFWCNPISGHNTLYWYLQNLGQGPELLIRYENEEAVDDSQLPKDRFSAERLKGVDSTLKIQPAELGDSAVYLCASSLDTGTGELFFGEGSRLTVL.

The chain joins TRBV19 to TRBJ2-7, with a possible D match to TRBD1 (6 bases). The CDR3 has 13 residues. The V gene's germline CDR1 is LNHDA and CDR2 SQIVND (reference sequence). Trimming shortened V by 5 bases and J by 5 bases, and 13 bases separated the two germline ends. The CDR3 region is CASSHRVPNEQYF. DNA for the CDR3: TGTGCCAGTAGTCACAGGGTCCCCAACGAGCAGTACTTC.

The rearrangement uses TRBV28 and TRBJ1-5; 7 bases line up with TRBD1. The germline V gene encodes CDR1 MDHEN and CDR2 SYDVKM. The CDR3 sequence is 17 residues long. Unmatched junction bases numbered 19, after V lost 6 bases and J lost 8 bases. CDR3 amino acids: CASSLTGTASSKKPQHF. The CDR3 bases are TGTGCCAGCAGCCTAACGGGGACAGCTTCGTCTAAAAAGCCCCAGCATTTT.

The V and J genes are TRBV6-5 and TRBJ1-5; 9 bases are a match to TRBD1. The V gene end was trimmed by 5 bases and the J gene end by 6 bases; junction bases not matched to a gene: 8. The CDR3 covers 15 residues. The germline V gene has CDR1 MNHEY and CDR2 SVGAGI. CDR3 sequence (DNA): TGTGCCAGCAGTAAAACGGGACAGGGTGGTCAGCCCCAGCATTTT. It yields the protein CASSKTGQGGQPQHF.

CDR3 loop: CASSFGSAYEQYF. The CDR3 region has the DNA TGTGCCAGCAGTTTCGGGAGTGCCTACGAGCAGTACTTC. J is TRBJ2-7 and V is TRBV27; D perhaps matches TRBD2 (6 bases). Looked up from germline, CDR1 is MNHEY and CDR2 is SMNVEV (reference sequence). V lost 3 bases to trimming and J lost 2 bases, with 8 bases between them. The CDR3 length is 13 residues.

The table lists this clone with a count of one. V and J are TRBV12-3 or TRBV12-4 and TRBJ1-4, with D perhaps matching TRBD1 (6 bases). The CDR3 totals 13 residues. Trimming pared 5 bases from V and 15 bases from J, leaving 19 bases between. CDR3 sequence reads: CASSPSTTGLVFF. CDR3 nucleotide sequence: TGTGCCAGCAGTCCGTCTACCACAGGGCTGGTGTTTTTT.

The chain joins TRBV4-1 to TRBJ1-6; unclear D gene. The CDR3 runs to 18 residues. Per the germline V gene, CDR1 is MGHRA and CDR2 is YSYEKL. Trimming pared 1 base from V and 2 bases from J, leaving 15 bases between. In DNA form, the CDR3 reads TGCGCCAGCAGCCAAGTATCGCGAGGGCCCGCCTATAATTCACCCCTCCACTTT. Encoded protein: CASSQVSRGPAYNSPLHF.

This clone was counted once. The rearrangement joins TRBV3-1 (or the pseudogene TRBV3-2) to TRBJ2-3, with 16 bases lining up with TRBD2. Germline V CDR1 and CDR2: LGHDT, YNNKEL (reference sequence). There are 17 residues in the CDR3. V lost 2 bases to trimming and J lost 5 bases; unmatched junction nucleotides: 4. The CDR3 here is CASSQMGLAGGKDTQYF. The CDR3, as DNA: TGTGCCAGCAGCCAAATGGGACTAGCGGGGGGGAAAGATACGCAGTATTTT.

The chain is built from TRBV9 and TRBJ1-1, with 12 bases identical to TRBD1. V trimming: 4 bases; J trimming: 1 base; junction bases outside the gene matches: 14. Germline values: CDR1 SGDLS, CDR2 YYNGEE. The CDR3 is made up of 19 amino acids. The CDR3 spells CASSPKSGTGGRGNTEAFF. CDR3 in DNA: TGTGCCAGCAGCCCAAAGTCTGGGACAGGGGGCAGGGGGAACACTGAAGCTTTCTTT.

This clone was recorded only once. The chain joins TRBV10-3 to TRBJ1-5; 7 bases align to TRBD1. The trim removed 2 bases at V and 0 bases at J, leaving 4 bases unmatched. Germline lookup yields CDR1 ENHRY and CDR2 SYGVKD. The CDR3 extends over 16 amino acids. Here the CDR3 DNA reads TGTGCCATCAGTGAGGGGCAGGGGGTTAGCAATCAGCCCCAGCATTTT. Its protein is CAISEGQGVSNQPQHF.

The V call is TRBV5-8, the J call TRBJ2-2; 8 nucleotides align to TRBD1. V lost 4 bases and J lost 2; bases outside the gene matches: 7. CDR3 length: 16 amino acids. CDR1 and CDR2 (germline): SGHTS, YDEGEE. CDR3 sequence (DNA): TGTGCCAGCAGCCGACGGGGACAGGACAACACCGGGGAGCTGTTTTTT. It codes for CASSRRGQDNTGELFF.

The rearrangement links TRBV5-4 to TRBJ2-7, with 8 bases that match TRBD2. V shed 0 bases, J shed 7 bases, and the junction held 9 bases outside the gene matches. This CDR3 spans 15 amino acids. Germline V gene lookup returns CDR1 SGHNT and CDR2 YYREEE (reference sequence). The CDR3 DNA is TGTGCCAGCAGCTTGGAACTAGCGGCTTCTGGGGAGCAGTACTTC. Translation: CASSLELAASGEQYF.

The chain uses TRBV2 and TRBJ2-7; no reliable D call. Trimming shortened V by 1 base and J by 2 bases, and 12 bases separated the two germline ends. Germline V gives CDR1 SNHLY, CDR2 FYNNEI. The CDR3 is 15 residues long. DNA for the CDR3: TGTGCCAGCAGTGAAGTAGTTGAGATAACCTACGAGCAGTACTTC. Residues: CASSEVVEITYEQYF.

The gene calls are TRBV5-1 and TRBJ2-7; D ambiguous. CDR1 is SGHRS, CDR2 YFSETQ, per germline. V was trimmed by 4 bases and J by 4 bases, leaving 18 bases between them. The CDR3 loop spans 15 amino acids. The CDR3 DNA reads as TGCGCCAGCAGCCCTGCCGCAGGCCCTTCTTACGAGCAGTACTTC. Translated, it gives CASSPAAGPSYEQYF.

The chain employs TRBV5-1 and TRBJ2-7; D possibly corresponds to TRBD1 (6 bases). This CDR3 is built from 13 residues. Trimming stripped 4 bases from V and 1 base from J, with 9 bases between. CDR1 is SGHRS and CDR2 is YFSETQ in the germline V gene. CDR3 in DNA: TGCGCCAGCAGCACGGACAGTTCCTACGAGCAGTACTTC. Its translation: CASSTDSSYEQYF.

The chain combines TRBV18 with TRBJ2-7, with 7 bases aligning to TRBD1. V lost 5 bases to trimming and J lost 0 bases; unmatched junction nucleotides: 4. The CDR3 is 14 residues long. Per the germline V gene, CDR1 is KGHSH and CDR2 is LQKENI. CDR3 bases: TGTGCCAGCTCAGACAGGGACAGCTCCTACGAGCAGTACTTC. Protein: CASSDRDSSYEQYF.

CDR3 sequence reads: CSGTGSNEKLFF. CDR3 nucleotides: TGCAGCGGGACAGGCTCTAATGAAAAACTGTTTTTT. The rearrangement joins TRBV29-1 to TRBJ1-4; the match to TRBD1 covers 7 bases. V was clipped by 7 bases and J by 3 bases; unmatched bases: 2. This CDR3 comprises 12 residues. Germline CDR1 SQVTM, CDR2 ANQGSEA.

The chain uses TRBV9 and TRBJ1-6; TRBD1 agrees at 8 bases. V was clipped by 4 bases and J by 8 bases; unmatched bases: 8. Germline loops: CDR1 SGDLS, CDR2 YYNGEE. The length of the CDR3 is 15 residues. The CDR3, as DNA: TGTGCCAGCAGCCCTACCGGGACAGGCCATTCACCCCTCCACTTT. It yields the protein CASSPTGTGHSPLHF.

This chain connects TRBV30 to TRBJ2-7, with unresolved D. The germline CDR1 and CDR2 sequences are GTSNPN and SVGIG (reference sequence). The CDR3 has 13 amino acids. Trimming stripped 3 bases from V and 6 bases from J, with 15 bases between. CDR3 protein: CAWRQKSVSEQYF. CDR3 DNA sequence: TGTGCCTGGAGACAGAAATCGGTCAGCGAGCAGTACTTC.

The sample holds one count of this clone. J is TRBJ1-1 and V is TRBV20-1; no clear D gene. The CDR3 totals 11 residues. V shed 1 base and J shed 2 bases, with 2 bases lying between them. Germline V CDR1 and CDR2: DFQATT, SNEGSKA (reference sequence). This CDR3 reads CSARANTEAFF. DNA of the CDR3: TGCAGTGCTAGAGCAAACACTGAAGCTTTCTTT.

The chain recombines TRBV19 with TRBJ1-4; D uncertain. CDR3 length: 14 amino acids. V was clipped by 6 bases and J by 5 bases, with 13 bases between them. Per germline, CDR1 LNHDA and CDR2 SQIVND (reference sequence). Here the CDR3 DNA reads TGTGCCAGTAGCCCCCCCAGGCTAAATGAAAAACTGTTTTTT. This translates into CASSPPRLNEKLFF. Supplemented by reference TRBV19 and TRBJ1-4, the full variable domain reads DGGITQSPKYLFRKEGQNVTLSCEQNLNHDAMYWYRQDPGQGLRLIYYSQIVNDFQKGDIAEGYSVSREKKESFPLTVTSAQKNPTAFYLCASSPPRLNEKLFFGSGTQLSVL.